This is a list of T cell receptor beta chains from one sample in a study of regulatory T cells in long-lasting Graves disease. One entry per CDR3 protein results from TCRdb running MiXCR on the multiplex PCR reads. The profile shows some 330,000 distinct CDR3 sequences, 12% of them singletons. This sample also belongs to another study, concerning T cells in Graves' hyperthyroidism and ophthalmopathy.

Sequences were derived from peripheral blood mononuclear cells (PBMCs), sampled at new diagnosis, from a patient treated with antithyroid drugs. Receptor source: a woman aged 18 to 35 with Graves disease. Both conserved end residues are part of each CDR3. Each record gives: D gene, V gene, J gene, clone size, CDR3 protein, CDR3 DNA. D genes are given only for firm matches. Not every row has a clone size; where given, it reads once, few, many or a size class.

d_gene: TRBD1; v_gene: TRBV6-5; j_gene: TRBJ1-5; abundance: many; CDR3aa: CASSYMGQINQPQHF; CDR3nt: TGTGCCAGCAGTTATATGGGACAGATCAATCAGCCCCAGCATTTT
d_gene: NA; v_gene: TRBV2; j_gene: TRBJ1-2; abundance: many; CDR3aa: CASSEGEPTYYGYTF; CDR3nt: TGTGCCAGCAGTGAAGGAGAGCCGACTTACTATGGCTACACCTTC
d_gene: NA; v_gene: TRBV28; j_gene: TRBJ2-5; abundance: few; CDR3aa: CASASEEQETQYF; CDR3nt: TGTGCCAGCGCCTCGGAAGAACAAGAGACCCAGTACTTC
d_gene: TRBD1; v_gene: TRBV6-5; j_gene: TRBJ2-7; abundance: NA; CDR3aa: CASSYRETGAVYEQYF; CDR3nt: TGTGCCAGCAGTTATCGCGAGACAGGGGCCGTATACGAGCAGTACTTC
d_gene: TRBD2; v_gene: TRBV5-6; j_gene: TRBJ2-1; abundance: many; CDR3aa: CASSGYGGLAGLNNEQFF; CDR3nt: TGTGCCAGCAGCGGTTACGGGGGACTAGCGGGGCTAAACAATGAGCAGTTCTTC
d_gene: NA; v_gene: TRBV2; j_gene: TRBJ2-1; abundance: many; CDR3aa: CASSDEGNEQFF; CDR3nt: TGTGCCAGCAGTGACGAGGGGAATGAGCAGTTCTTC
d_gene: NA; v_gene: TRBV12-3/TRBV12-4; j_gene: TRBJ2-1; abundance: many; CDR3aa: CASSSRGGIAYNEQFF; CDR3nt: TGTGCCAGCAGTTCGAGGGGCGGGATTGCCTACAATGAGCAGTTCTTC
d_gene: NA; v_gene: TRBV9; j_gene: TRBJ1-5; abundance: many; CDR3aa: CASSAGGSNQPQHF; CDR3nt: TGTGCCAGCAGCGCCGGGGGGAGCAATCAGCCCCAGCATTTT
d_gene: NA; v_gene: TRBV20-1; j_gene: TRBJ2-5; abundance: many; CDR3aa: CSARDLDGSRGETQYF; CDR3nt: TGCAGTGCTAGAGATCTCGACGGGAGCCGGGGGGAGACCCAGTACTTC
d_gene: NA; v_gene: TRBV12-3/TRBV12-4; j_gene: TRBJ2-3; abundance: many; CDR3aa: CASSPDRFTDTQYF; CDR3nt: TGTGCCAGCAGTCCCGACAGATTCACAGATACGCAGTATTTT
d_gene: NA; v_gene: TRBV7-8; j_gene: TRBJ1-5; abundance: many; CDR3aa: CASSPQPGGEAQPQHF; CDR3nt: TGTGCCAGCAGCCCGCAACCGGGGGGCGAGGCTCAGCCCCAGCATTTT
d_gene: NA; v_gene: TRBV7-3; j_gene: TRBJ2-3; abundance: many; CDR3aa: CASSSWGVRTDTQYF; CDR3nt: TGTGCCAGCAGCTCCTGGGGGGTCCGTACAGATACGCAGTATTTT
d_gene: TRBD1; v_gene: TRBV30; j_gene: TRBJ2-7; abundance: many; CDR3aa: CAWSPGGSYEQYF; CDR3nt: TGTGCCTGGAGTCCAGGGGGCTCCTACGAGCAGTACTTC
d_gene: TRBD1; v_gene: TRBV18; j_gene: TRBJ2-1; abundance: many; CDR3aa: CASSPRGQGDYDEQFF; CDR3nt: TGTGCCAGCTCACCACGGGGACAGGGGGATTATGATGAGCAGTTCTTC
d_gene: TRBD1; v_gene: TRBV20-1; j_gene: TRBJ1-2; abundance: many; CDR3aa: CSALLLQGRYGYTF; CDR3nt: TGCAGTGCCTTACTCCTACAGGGGAGGTATGGCTACACCTTC
d_gene: NA; v_gene: TRBV11-2; j_gene: TRBJ1-6; abundance: many; CDR3aa: CASSLVPEGPYNSPLHF; CDR3nt: TGTGCCAGCAGCTTAGTCCCCGAGGGCCCCTATAATTCACCCCTCCACTTT
d_gene: TRBD2; v_gene: TRBV27; j_gene: TRBJ2-1; abundance: once; CDR3aa: CASSSRLAGGSDEQFF; CDR3nt: TGTGCCAGCAGTTCTAGACTAGCGGGAGGGTCGGATGAGCAGTTCTTC
d_gene: NA; v_gene: TRBV28; j_gene: TRBJ1-5; abundance: NA; CDR3aa: CASSLVGQVLSNQPQHF; CDR3nt: TGTGCCAGCAGTTTAGTCGGTCAGGTCCTGAGCAATCAGCCCCAGCATTTT
d_gene: NA; v_gene: TRBV5-6; j_gene: TRBJ1-2; abundance: NA; CDR3aa: CASGLRWGPTGYTF; CDR3nt: TGTGCCAGCGGGTTGAGATGGGGGCCCACTGGCTACACCTTC
d_gene: TRBD1; v_gene: TRBV2; j_gene: TRBJ1-1; abundance: many; CDR3aa: CARGPGQGGAEAFF; CDR3nt: TGTGCCAGGGGACCAGGACAGGGTGGGGCTGAAGCTTTCTTT
d_gene: NA; v_gene: TRBV5-1; j_gene: TRBJ1-2; abundance: many; CDR3aa: CASSLGGDLYGYTF; CDR3nt: TGCGCCAGCAGCTTGGGCGGGGACCTCTATGGCTACACCTTC
d_gene: NA; v_gene: TRBV3-1; j_gene: TRBJ1-1; abundance: many; CDR3aa: CASSRLPGQGPEAFF; CDR3nt: TGTGCCAGCAGCCGCCTCCCCGGGCAGGGCCCTGAAGCTTTCTTT
d_gene: NA; v_gene: TRBV10-3; j_gene: TRBJ2-7; abundance: many; CDR3aa: CAISETGGGTREQYF; CDR3nt: TGTGCCATCAGTGAGACAGGCGGTGGTACTAGGGAGCAGTACTTC
d_gene: NA; v_gene: TRBV28; j_gene: TRBJ2-1; abundance: many; CDR3aa: CASSYVGNEQFF; CDR3nt: TGTGCCAGCAGTTATGTGGGGAATGAGCAGTTCTTC
d_gene: NA; v_gene: TRBV5-1; j_gene: TRBJ1-5; abundance: many; CDR3aa: CASSLSGSRNQPQHF; CDR3nt: TGCGCCAGCAGCTTGTCCGGGTCCCGCAATCAGCCCCAGCATTTT
d_gene: TRBD1; v_gene: TRBV4-2; j_gene: TRBJ1-2; abundance: NA; CDR3aa: CASSQDRRQGKYGYTF; CDR3nt: TGTGCCAGCAGCCAAGATAGGAGACAGGGAAAATATGGCTACACCTTC
d_gene: NA; v_gene: TRBV11-2; j_gene: TRBJ2-1; abundance: many; CDR3aa: CASSSRGLYNEQFF; CDR3nt: TGTGCCAGCAGCTCCCGGGGACTCTACAATGAGCAGTTCTTC
d_gene: NA; v_gene: TRBV7-2; j_gene: TRBJ2-3; abundance: many; CDR3aa: CASSFRPGVAAATDTQYF; CDR3nt: TGTGCCAGCAGCTTTCGGCCTGGGGTTGCCGCTGCCACAGATACGCAGTATTTT